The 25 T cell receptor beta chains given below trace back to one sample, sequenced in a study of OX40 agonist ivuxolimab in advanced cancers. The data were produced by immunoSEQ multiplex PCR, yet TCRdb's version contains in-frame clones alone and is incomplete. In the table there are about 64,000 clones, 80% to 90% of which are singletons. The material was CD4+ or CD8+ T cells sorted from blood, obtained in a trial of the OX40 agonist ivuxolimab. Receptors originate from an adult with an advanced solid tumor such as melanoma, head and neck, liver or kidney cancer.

The CDR3 region is CASSSKRTATNEKLFF. The DNA of the CDR3 is TGTGCCAGCAGCTCAAAACGGACAGCAACTAATGAAAAACTGTTTTTT. This sequence joins TRBV7-2 and TRBJ1-4; a weak D match, TRBD1 (6 bases). The V gene's germline CDR1 is SGHTA and CDR2 FQGNSA. This CDR3 comprises 16 residues. Trimming removed 4 bases at V and 0 bases at J, with 12 bases between. Variable domain in full (rest from reference TRBV7-2 and TRBJ1-4): GAGVSQSPSNKVTEKGKDVELRCDPISGHTALYWYRQSLGQGLEFLIYFQGNSAPDKSGLPSDRFSAERTGGSVSTLTIQRTQQEDSAVYLCASSSKRTATNEKLFFGSGTQLSVL.

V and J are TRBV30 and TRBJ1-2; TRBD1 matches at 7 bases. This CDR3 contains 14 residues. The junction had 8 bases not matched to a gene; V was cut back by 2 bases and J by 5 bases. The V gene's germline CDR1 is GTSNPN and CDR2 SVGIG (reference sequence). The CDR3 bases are TGTGCCTGGAGTCCTAGGGGGCAGCGGTATGGCTACACCTTC. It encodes CAWSPRGQRYGYTF.

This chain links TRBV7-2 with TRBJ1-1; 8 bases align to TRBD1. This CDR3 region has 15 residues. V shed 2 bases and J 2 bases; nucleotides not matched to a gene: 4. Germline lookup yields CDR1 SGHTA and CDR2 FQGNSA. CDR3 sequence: CASSLRTGPNTEAFF. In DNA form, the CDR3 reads TGTGCCAGCAGCTTAAGGACAGGGCCTAACACTGAAGCTTTCTTT. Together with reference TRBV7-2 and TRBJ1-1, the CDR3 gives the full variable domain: GAGVSQSPSNKVTEKGKDVELRCDPISGHTALYWYRQSLGQGLEFLIYFQGNSAPDKSGLPSDRFSAERTGGSVSTLTIQRTQQEDSAVYLCASSLRTGPNTEAFFGQGTRLTVV.

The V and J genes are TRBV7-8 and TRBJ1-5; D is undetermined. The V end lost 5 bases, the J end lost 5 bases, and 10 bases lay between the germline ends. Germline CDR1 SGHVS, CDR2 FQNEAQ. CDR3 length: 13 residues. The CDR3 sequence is CASSPVGYQPQHF. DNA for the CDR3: TGTGCCAGCAGCCCAGTAGGGTATCAGCCCCAGCATTTT.

The CDR3 bases are TGTGCCAGCAGCTTAGAGGCCAGTTTACTGGGCACTGAAGCTTTCTTT. Translated: CASSLEASLLGTEAFF. The rearrangement links TRBV11-3 to TRBJ1-1; no clear D. Trimming cost V 0 bases and J 4 bases, with 15 bases left between them. This CDR3 spans 16 amino acids. Germline lookup yields CDR1 SGHNT and CDR2 YENEEA.

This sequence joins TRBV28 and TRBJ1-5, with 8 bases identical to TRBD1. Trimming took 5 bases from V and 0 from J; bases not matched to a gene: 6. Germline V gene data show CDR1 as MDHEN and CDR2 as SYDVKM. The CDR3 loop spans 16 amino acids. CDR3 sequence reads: CASSPGGRDSNQPQHF. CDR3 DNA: TGTGCCAGCAGTCCAGGGGGCAGGGATAGCAATCAGCCCCAGCATTTT.

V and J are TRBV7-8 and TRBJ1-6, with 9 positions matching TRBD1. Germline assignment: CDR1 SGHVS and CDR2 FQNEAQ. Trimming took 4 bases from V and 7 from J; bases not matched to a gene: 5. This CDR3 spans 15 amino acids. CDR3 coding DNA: TGTGCCAGCAGCTCTTCCGGGACAGGGAATTCACCCCTCCACTTT. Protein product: CASSSSGTGNSPLHF.

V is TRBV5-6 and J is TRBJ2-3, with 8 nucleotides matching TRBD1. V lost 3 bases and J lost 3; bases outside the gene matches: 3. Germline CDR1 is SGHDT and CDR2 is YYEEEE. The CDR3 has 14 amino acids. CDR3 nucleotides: TGTGCCAGCAGCTCTAGGACAGGGACAGATACGCAGTATTTT. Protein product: CASSSRTGTDTQYF.

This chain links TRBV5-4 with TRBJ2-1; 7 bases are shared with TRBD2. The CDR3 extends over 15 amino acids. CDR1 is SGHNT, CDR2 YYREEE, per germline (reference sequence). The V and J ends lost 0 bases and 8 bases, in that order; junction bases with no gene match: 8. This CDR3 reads CASSLASGVFDEQFF. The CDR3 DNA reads TGTGCCAGCAGCTTGGCAAGCGGGGTTTTCGATGAGCAGTTCTTC. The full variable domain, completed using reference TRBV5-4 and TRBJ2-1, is ETGVTQSPTHLIKTRGQQVTLRCSSQSGHNTVSWYQQALGQGPQFIFQYYREEENGRGNFPPRFSGLQFPNYSSELNVNALELDDSALYLCASSLASGVFDEQFFGPGTRLTVL.

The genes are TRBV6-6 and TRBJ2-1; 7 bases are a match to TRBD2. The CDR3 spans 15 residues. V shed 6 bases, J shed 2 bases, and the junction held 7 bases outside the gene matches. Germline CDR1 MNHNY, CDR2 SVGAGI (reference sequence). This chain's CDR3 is CASSPPGLTYNEQFF. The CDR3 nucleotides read TGTGCCAGCAGCCCCCCGGGACTAACCTACAATGAGCAGTTCTTC.

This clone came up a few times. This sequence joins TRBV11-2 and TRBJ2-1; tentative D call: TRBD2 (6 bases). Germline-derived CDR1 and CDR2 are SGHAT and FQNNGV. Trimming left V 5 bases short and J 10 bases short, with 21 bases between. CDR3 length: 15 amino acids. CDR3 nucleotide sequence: TGTGCCAGCAGCCGAGAGCGGGCCCGAGAGATAGAGCAGTTCTTC. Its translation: CASSRERAREIEQFF.

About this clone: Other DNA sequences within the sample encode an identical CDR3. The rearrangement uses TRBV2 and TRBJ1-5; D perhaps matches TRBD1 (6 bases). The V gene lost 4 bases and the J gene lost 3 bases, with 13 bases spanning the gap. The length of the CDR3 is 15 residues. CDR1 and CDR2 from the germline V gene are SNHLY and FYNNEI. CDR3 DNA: TGTGCCAGCAGTGCCCGCCAGGGGTCCAATCAGCCCCAGCATTTT. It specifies CASSARQGSNQPQHF.

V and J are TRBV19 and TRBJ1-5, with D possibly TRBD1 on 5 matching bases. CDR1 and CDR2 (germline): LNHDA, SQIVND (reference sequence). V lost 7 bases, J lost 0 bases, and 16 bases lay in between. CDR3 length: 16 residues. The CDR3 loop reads CASKNRRDLSNQPQHF. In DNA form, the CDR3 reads TGTGCCAGTAAGAACCGCCGGGACCTTAGCAATCAGCCCCAGCATTTT. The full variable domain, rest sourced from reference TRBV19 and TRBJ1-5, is DGGITQSPKYLFRKEGQNVTLSCEQNLNHDAMYWYRQDPGQGLRLIYYSQIVNDFQKGDIAEGYSVSREKKESFPLTVTSAQKNPTAFYLCASKNRRDLSNQPQHFGDGTRLSIL.

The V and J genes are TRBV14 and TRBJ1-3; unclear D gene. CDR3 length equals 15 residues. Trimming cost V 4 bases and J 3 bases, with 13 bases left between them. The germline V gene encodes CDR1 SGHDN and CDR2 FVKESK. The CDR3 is CASSPINLGGNTIYF. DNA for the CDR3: TGTGCCAGCAGCCCGATCAACCTCGGTGGAAACACCATATATTTT.

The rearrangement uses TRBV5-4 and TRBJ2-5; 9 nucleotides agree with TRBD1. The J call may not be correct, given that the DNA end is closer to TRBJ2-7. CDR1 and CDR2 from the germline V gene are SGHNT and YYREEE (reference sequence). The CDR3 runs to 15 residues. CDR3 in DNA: TGTGCCAGCAGCTTGGCCGGGACAGGGATCCACGAGCAGTACTTC. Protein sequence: CASSLAGTGIHEQYF.

CDR3 residues: CASTVQGLHTDTQYF. The CDR3 DNA sequence: TGTGCCAGCACTGTACAGGGCCTCCACACAGATACGCAGTATTTT. This rearrangement joins TRBV9 to TRBJ2-3; D might be TRBD1 (6 bases). This CDR3 contains 15 residues. V lost 6 bases and J 2 bases, leaving 16 bases between the germline ends. Looked up from germline, CDR1 is SGDLS and CDR2 is YYNGEE.

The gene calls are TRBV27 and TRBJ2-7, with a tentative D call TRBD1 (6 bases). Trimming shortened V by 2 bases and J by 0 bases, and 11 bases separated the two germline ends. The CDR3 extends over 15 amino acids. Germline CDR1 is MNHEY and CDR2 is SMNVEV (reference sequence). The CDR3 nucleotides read TGTGCCAGCAGTTTAAGAAGGGACACCTCCTACGAGCAGTACTTC. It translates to CASSLRRDTSYEQYF.

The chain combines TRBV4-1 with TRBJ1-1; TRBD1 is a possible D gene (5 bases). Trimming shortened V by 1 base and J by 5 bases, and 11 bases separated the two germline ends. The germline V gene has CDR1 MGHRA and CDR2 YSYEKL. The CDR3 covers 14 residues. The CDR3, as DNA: TGCGCCAGCAGCCAAGGGCAGGGCTGGACTGAAGCTTTCTTT. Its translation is CASSQGQGWTEAFF.

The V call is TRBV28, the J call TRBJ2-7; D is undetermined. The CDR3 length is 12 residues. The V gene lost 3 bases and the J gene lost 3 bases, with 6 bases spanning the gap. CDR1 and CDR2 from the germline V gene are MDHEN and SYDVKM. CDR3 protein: CASSFVGYEQYF. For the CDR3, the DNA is TGTGCCAGCAGTTTTGTAGGCTACGAGCAGTACTTC.

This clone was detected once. As DNA, the CDR3 is TGTGCCAGCAGCTTAGAGGGTCTAGCGGGGTTGAGCTCCTACAATGAGCAGTTCTTC. This codes for CASSLEGLAGLSSYNEQFF. This chain joins TRBV7-2 and TRBJ2-1; TRBD2 aligns across 9 bases. CDR3 length: 19 residues. Germline V gene sequence: CDR1 SGHTA, CDR2 FQGNSA. V shed 1 base, J shed 0 bases, and the junction held 10 bases outside the gene matches.

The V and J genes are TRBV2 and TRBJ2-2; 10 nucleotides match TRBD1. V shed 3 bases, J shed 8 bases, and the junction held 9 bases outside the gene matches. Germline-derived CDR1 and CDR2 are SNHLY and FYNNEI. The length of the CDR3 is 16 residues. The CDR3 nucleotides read TGTGCCAGCAGTGAGGTGGGACAGGGGTTATTTGGGGAGCTGTTTTTT. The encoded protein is CASSEVGQGLFGELFF. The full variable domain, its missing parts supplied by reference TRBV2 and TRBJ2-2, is EPEVTQTPSHQVTQMGQEVILRCVPISNHLYFYWYRQILGQKVEFLVSFYNNEISEKSEIFDDQFSVERPDGSNFTLKIRSTKLEDSAMYFCASSEVGQGLFGELFFGEGSRLTVL.

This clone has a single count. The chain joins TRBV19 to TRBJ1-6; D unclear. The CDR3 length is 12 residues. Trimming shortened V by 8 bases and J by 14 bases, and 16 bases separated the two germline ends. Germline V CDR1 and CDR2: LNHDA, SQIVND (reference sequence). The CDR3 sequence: CASRRGIEALHF. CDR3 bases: TGTGCCAGTCGTCGCGGGATCGAAGCCCTCCACTTT. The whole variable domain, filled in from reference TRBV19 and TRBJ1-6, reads DGGITQSPKYLFRKEGQNVTLSCEQNLNHDAMYWYRQDPGQGLRLIYYSQIVNDFQKGDIAEGYSVSREKKESFPLTVTSAQKNPTAFYLCASRRGIEALHFGNGTRLTVT.

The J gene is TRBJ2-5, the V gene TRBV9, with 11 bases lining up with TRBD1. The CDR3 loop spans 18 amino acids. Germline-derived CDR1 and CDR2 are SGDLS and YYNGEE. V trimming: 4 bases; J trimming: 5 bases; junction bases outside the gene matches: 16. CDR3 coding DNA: TGTGCCAGCAGCCCTAACTCCCGGGGGACAGGGGGAGTGGAGACCCAGTACTTC. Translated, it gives CASSPNSRGTGGVETQYF.

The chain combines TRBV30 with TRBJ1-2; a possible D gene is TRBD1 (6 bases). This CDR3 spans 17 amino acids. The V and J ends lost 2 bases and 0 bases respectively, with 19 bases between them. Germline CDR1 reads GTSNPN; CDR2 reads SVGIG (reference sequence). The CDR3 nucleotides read TGTGCCTGGAGTTCGAGGGACAAAGGTTTATCTAACTATGGCTACACCTTC. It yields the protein CAWSSRDKGLSNYGYTF.

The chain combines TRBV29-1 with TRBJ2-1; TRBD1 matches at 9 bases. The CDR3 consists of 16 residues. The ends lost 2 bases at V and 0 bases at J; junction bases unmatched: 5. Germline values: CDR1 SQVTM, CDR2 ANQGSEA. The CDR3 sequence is CSVEPGTGSSYNEQFF. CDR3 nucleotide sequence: TGCAGCGTTGAACCCGGGACAGGGAGCTCCTACAATGAGCAGTTCTTC.